The 13 T cell receptor beta chains below come from one sample, sequenced in a study of circulating tumor DNA in untreated peripheral T-cell lymphoma. Using immunoSEQ multiplex PCR, the repertoire was profiled, and TCRdb retains in-frame clones only, with some absent. Here the sample spans about 10,000 clones, approximately 76% being singletons. The specimen was tumor tissue. The receptors derive from a human donor with peripheral T-cell lymphoma.

This clone turned up a few times. The chain is built from TRBV14 and TRBJ2-7; TRBD1 matches at 9 bases. The junction had 13 bases not matched to a gene; V was cut back by 3 bases and J by 4 bases. Germline CDR1 is SGHDN and CDR2 is FVKESK. The CDR3 is made up of 17 amino acids. The CDR3 sequence: CASSHSIRDRERYEQYF. The CDR3 nucleotides read TGTGCCAGCAGCCACTCGATCCGGGACAGGGAACGTTACGAGCAGTACTTC.

The J gene is TRBJ1-1, the V gene TRBV4-1; 7 positions agree with TRBD1. The junction had 7 bases not matched to a gene; V was cut back by 2 bases and J by 1 base. The CDR3 has 16 amino acids. Germline lookup yields CDR1 MGHRA and CDR2 YSYEKL. The CDR3 DNA reads as TGCGCCAGCAGCCAATTAGGACAGGTTAAGAACACTGAAGCTTTCTTT. Its translation is CASSQLGQVKNTEAFF.

This sequence joins TRBV18 and TRBJ1-5; 12 nucleotides agree with TRBD1. CDR1 is KGHSH, CDR2 LQKENI, per germline. Unmatched junction bases numbered 7, after V lost 3 bases and J lost 1 base. The CDR3 loop spans 18 amino acids. The CDR3: CASSPGTGGWLSNQPQHF. CDR3 DNA: TGTGCCAGCTCACCCGGGACAGGGGGCTGGTTAAGCAATCAGCCCCAGCATTTT. The whole variable domain, filled in from reference TRBV18 and TRBJ1-5, reads NAGVMQNPRHLVRRRGQEARLRCSPMKGHSHVYWYRQLPEEGLKFMVYLQKENIIDESGMPKERFSAEFPKEGPSILRIQQVVRGDSAAYFCASSPGTGGWLSNQPQHFGDGTRLSIL.

This clone has a handful of counts. The CDR3, as DNA: TGCAGCGTCCAAGGGGGACAGGGGTACGGTAATGAAAAACTGTTTTTT. This gives the protein CSVQGGQGYGNEKLFF. The chain employs TRBV29-1 and TRBJ1-4; 10 bases are shared with TRBD1. The CDR3 length is 16 residues. The J segment lost 4 bases and the V segment lost 6 bases, leaving 11 bases of the junction unmatched. Germline CDR1 and CDR2: SQVTM and ANQGSEA.

The rearrangement links TRBV12-5 to TRBJ2-5; TRBD1 matches 8 bases. This CDR3 spans 16 amino acids. CDR1 and CDR2 (germline): LGHNT, FRNRAP. Trimming at V came to 9 bases and at J to 1 base, leaving 13 bases not matched to a gene. The CDR3 is CASSPTAGGAQETQYF. The CDR3 nucleotides read TGTGCTAGCAGTCCTACGGCAGGGGGCGCCCAAGAGACCCAGTACTTC. The variable domain in full, with the rest retrieved from reference TRBV12-5 and TRBJ2-5, is DARVTQTPRHKVTEMGQEVTMRCQPILGHNTVFWYRQTMMQGLELLAYFRNRAPLDDSGMPKDRFSAEMPDATLATLKIQPSEPRDSAVYFCASSPTAGGAQETQYFGPGTRLLVL.

As concerns this clone: At one end, the junction sequence differs from germline, possibly due to a read error. This chain links TRBV18 with TRBJ2-3; D not certain. The CDR3 has 16 amino acids. Germline CDR1 reads KGHSH; CDR2 reads LQKENI. The CDR3 bases are TGTGCTAGCTCACCCATCCACTACCGACCCGGAGATACGCAGTATTTT. Translating it yields CASSPIHYRPGDTQYF.

The chain links TRBV19 to TRBJ2-1, with 7 positions matching TRBD2. V shed 3 bases and J 4 bases; nucleotides not matched to a gene: 9. The V gene's germline CDR1 is LNHDA and CDR2 SQIVND (reference sequence). The CDR3 runs 16 residues. CDR3 in amino acids: CASSITSSGAYNEQFF. In DNA, the CDR3 is TGTGCCAGTAGTATTACATCTAGCGGAGCTTACAATGAGCAGTTCTTC.

V and J are TRBV11-3 and TRBJ2-3; D might be TRBD2 (6 bases). Per the germline V gene, CDR1 is SGHNT and CDR2 is YENEEA. The length of the CDR3 is 15 residues. Trimming shortened V by 3 bases and J by 1 base, and 11 bases separated the two germline ends. The CDR3 bases are TGTGCCAGCAGCTTCGGGGGAAGGGGCACAGATACGCAGTATTTT. Translated: CASSFGGRGTDTQYF.

The V gene is TRBV5-1, the J gene TRBJ2-3, with D tentatively TRBD2 (6 bases). Looked up from germline, CDR1 is SGHRS and CDR2 is YFSETQ. Trimming removed 5 bases from V and 6 bases from J, with 16 bases in between. The CDR3 runs 14 residues. CDR3 residues: CASSYNGGEDTQYF. The CDR3 DNA reads TGCGCCAGCAGTTATAACGGGGGTGAGGATACGCAGTATTTT.

This chain uses TRBV11-3 with TRBJ2-1, with D perhaps TRBD2 (5 bases). CDR3 length equals 17 residues. CDR1 SGHNT and CDR2 YENEEA come from the germline V gene. V lost 0 bases and J lost 9, with 21 bases in between. DNA of the CDR3: TGTGCCAGCAGCTTAGATTGGAGGACTCTTAAAGGGTCTGAGCAGTTCTTC. This sequence encodes CASSLDWRTLKGSEQFF.

The chain has TRBV12-5 and TRBJ1-4; D remains ambiguous. CDR1 LGHNT and CDR2 FRNRAP come from the germline V gene. CDR3 length: 12 residues. CDR3 DNA sequence: TGTGCCAGCACCCCTAATCGGGAAAAACTGTTTTTT. Translated, it gives CASTPNREKLFF.

Only one count was recorded for this clone. The gene calls are TRBV9 and TRBJ1-2; TRBD1 is a possible D gene (6 bases). With 4 bases removed from V and 4 bases from J, the gap between germline ends came to 20 bases. From germline, CDR1 is SGDLS and CDR2 YYNGEE. The CDR3 length is 16 residues. The chain's CDR3 is CASSPRGEQAGYGYTF. CDR3 in DNA: TGTGCCAGCAGCCCAAGGGGGGAACAGGCGGGCTATGGCTACACCTTC.

The V gene is TRBV15, the J gene TRBJ2-1, with no clear D. Trimming pared 0 bases from V and 3 bases from J, leaving 9 bases between. This CDR3 contains 15 residues. Germline V CDR1 and CDR2: LNHNV, YYDKDF (reference sequence). Here the CDR3 DNA reads TGTGCCACCAGCAGAGATCCAGGTTACTACAATGAGCAGTTCTTC. This translates into CATSRDPGYYNEQFF.